A single sample is the source of the 20 T cell receptor beta chains below, sequenced in a study of T cell responses to AZD1222 COVID-19 vaccine. Data came from immunoSEQ multiplex PCR; TCRdb stores just in-frame clones and leaves some out. The sample shows 150,000 to 200,000 clones, 85% to 95% of them seen only once. The source was peripheral blood, collected 28 days after the second AZD1222 dose. Receptors originate from an adult who received the AZD1222 COVID-19 vaccine.

The chain has TRBV27 and TRBJ1-5; 9 positions match TRBD1. Germline values: CDR1 MNHEY, CDR2 SMNVEV (reference sequence). The CDR3 has 19 residues. Trimming at V came to 0 bases and at J to 1 base, leaving 10 bases not matched to a gene. CDR3 sequence reads: CASSLSALTGQGSNQPQHF. The DNA for the CDR3 is TGTGCCAGCAGTTTATCAGCCCTTACGGGACAGGGAAGCAATCAGCCCCAGCATTTT.

As concerns this clone: This sample also contains other DNA sequences that code for the same CDR3. The chain is built from TRBV19 and TRBJ2-3; D is perhaps TRBD2 (6 bases). This CDR3 is built from 15 residues. V lost 2 bases, J lost 1 base, and 10 bases lay in between. From germline, CDR1 is LNHDA and CDR2 SQIVND (reference sequence). CDR3 in amino acids: CASSISGGGTDTQYF. The CDR3, as DNA: TGTGCCAGTAGTATAAGTGGCGGGGGCACAGATACGCAGTATTTT.

The chain recombines TRBV5-1 with TRBJ2-2, with no clear D. The ends were cut back, 4 bases at V and 1 base at J, with 2 bases in the middle. The CDR3 has 12 residues. The germline V gene has CDR1 SGHRS and CDR2 YFSETQ. The CDR3 coding sequence is TGCGCCAGCAGCCAGAACACCGGGGAGCTGTTTTTT. This encodes CASSQNTGELFF.

This sequence joins TRBV24-1 and TRBJ2-1; the D call may be TRBD1 or TRBD2 (7 bases each). V dropped 3 bases and J dropped 7 bases, with 39 bases sitting between them. Germline V gives CDR1 KGHDR, CDR2 SFDVKD. The CDR3 length is 23 residues. The CDR3 nucleotides are TGTGCCACCAGTGATCGCCTCGTGAAGGGGGGGGGTGCGACAGGGAAATTTTCAAATGAGCAGTTCTTC. Its protein product is CATSDRLVKGGGATGKFSNEQFF.

This sequence joins TRBV6-5 and TRBJ2-1, with 8 bases aligning to TRBD2. Per germline, CDR1 MNHEY and CDR2 SVGAGI. The CDR3 runs to 15 residues. Unmatched junction bases numbered 11, after V lost 7 bases and J lost 6 bases. The CDR3 DNA follows: TGTGCCAGCATAAAAGGACTAGCCCTCATCAATGAGCAGTTCTTC. As protein: CASIKGLALINEQFF.

The rearrangement uses TRBV28 and TRBJ1-3, with D unresolved. The V end was cut by 5 bases, the J end by 6 bases, with 5 bases between. This CDR3 has 11 amino acids. The germline CDR1 and CDR2 sequences are MDHEN and SYDVKM. The CDR3 region is CASSLLNTIYF. CDR3 in DNA: TGTGCCAGCAGTCTTCTAAACACCATATATTTT.

V and J are TRBV19 and TRBJ1-2, with a weak D call TRBD1 (6 bases). V was cut by 6 bases and J by 2 bases, with 10 bases left in between. The CDR3 has 13 amino acids. The germline CDR1 and CDR2 sequences are LNHDA and SQIVND (reference sequence). CDR3 loop: CASSTTGNYGYTF. CDR3 DNA: TGTGCCAGTAGCACCACAGGGAACTATGGCTACACCTTC.

The chain joins TRBV4-1 to TRBJ1-2, with TRBD1 as a possible D gene (6 bases). V was cut by 4 bases and J by 4 bases, with 13 bases left in between. CDR3 length: 14 amino acids. CDR1 is MGHRA and CDR2 is YSYEKL in the germline V gene. As DNA, the CDR3 is TGCGCCAGCAGCCGGGAACAGGGCCTCTATGGCTACACCTTC. Translated, it gives CASSREQGLYGYTF.

The chain links TRBV5-1 to TRBJ2-5, with D perhaps assigned TRBD1 or TRBD2 (7 bases each). The CDR3 contains 15 residues. V lost 2 bases, J lost 3 bases, and 14 bases lay in between. CDR1 is SGHRS and CDR2 is YFSETQ in the germline V gene. The CDR3 DNA follows: TGCGCCAGCAGCTTCTCCAGGGGGAGGGAAGAGACCCAGTACTTC. Translated: CASSFSRGREETQYF.

This clone was seen a few times. This chain uses TRBV3-1 (or the pseudogene TRBV3-2) with TRBJ1-1; tentative D call: TRBD1 (5 bases). Per germline, CDR1 LGHDT and CDR2 YNNKEL (reference sequence). Trimming left V 8 bases short and J 0 bases short, with 10 bases between. The CDR3 runs to 13 residues. CDR3 in amino acids: CASFDRMNTEAFF. CDR3 in DNA: TGTGCCAGCTTCGACAGAATGAACACTGAAGCTTTCTTT.

This sequence joins TRBV9 and TRBJ2-3, with TRBD2 identical over 11 bases. CDR3 length: 16 amino acids. V was clipped by 3 bases and J by 4 bases; unmatched bases: 7. Germline values: CDR1 SGDLS, CDR2 YYNGEE. The CDR3, as DNA: TGTGCCAGCAGCGGACTGACTAGCGGGGCCGCAGATACGCAGTATTTT. It translates to CASSGLTSGAADTQYF.

Of note for this clone: At one end, the junction sequence differs from germline, possibly due to a read error. CDR3 protein: CASSLEVWGSTDTQYF. DNA of the CDR3: TGTGCTAGCAGCTTAGAAGTCTGGGGGAGCACAGATACGCAGTATTTT. The genes are TRBV7-7 and TRBJ2-3, with D possibly called TRBD1 or TRBD2 (5 bases each). Germline V CDR1 and CDR2: SSHAT, FNYEAQ (reference sequence). The CDR3 has 16 amino acids. Full variable domain (outside the CDR3, taken from reference TRBV7-7 and TRBJ2-3): GAGVSQSPRYKVTKRGQDVTLRCDPISSHATLYWYQQALGQGPEFLTYFNYEAQPDKSGLPSDRFSAERPEGSISTLTIQRTEQRDSAMYRCASSLEVWGSTDTQYFGPGTRLTVL.

The rearrangement links TRBV27 to TRBJ1-6; D possibly corresponds to TRBD1 (6 bases). CDR1 MNHEY and CDR2 SMNVEV come from the germline V gene (reference sequence). The CDR3 has 18 residues. Trimming took 0 bases from V and 0 from J, leaving 12 bases between them. In DNA, the CDR3 is TGTGCCAGCAGTTTATCGTTCGGACAGAGCTCCTATAATTCACCCCTCCACTTT. This encodes CASSLSFGQSSYNSPLHF.

The gene calls are TRBV2 and TRBJ1-2, with D possibly matching TRBD1 (6 bases). Trimming shortened V by 2 bases and J by 5 bases, and 15 bases separated the two germline ends. The germline gives CDR1 SNHLY, CDR2 FYNNEI. This CDR3 spans 15 amino acids. CDR3 in DNA: TGTGCCAGCAGTGAACTGATCTCGGGGACATATGGCTACACCTTC. Translating it yields CASSELISGTYGYTF. Full variable domain (remainder filled in from reference TRBV2 and TRBJ1-2): EPEVTQTPSHQVTQMGQEVILRCVPISNHLYFYWYRQILGQKVEFLVSFYNNEISEKSEIFDDQFSVERPDGSNFTLKIRSTKLEDSAMYFCASSELISGTYGYTFGSGTRLTVV.

The gene calls are TRBV18 and TRBJ1-1, with 10 bases that match TRBD1. Germline loops: CDR1 KGHSH, CDR2 LQKENI. Losses at the gene ends were 7 bases for V and 4 bases for J; bases not matched to a gene: 6. The CDR3 loop spans 14 amino acids. The CDR3 coding sequence is TGTGCCAGCTACGGGGGACAGGGGCGCACTGAAGCTTTCTTT. Protein: CASYGGQGRTEAFF.

The rearrangement joins TRBV28 to TRBJ1-5; maybe TRBD1 (5 bases). V was pared by 5 bases and J by 4 bases, with 12 bases between. This CDR3 spans 14 amino acids. The germline V gene has CDR1 MDHEN and CDR2 SYDVKM. The CDR3 region is CASSPPAGNQPQHF. The CDR3 nucleotides read TGTGCCAGCAGTCCACCCGCAGGGAATCAGCCCCAGCATTTT.

This chain connects TRBV2 to TRBJ1-5; maybe TRBD1 (5 bases). This CDR3 spans 15 amino acids. The germline gives CDR1 SNHLY, CDR2 FYNNEI. V was pared by 6 bases and J by 0 bases, with 12 bases between. In DNA, the CDR3 is TGTGCCAGCAGGGCGGGACGGCATAGCAATCAGCCCCAGCATTTT. Amino acid sequence: CASRAGRHSNQPQHF. The entire variable domain, with the rest obtained from reference TRBV2 and TRBJ1-5, is as follows: EPEVTQTPSHQVTQMGQEVILRCVPISNHLYFYWYRQILGQKVEFLVSFYNNEISEKSEIFDDQFSVERPDGSNFTLKIRSTKLEDSAMYFCASRAGRHSNQPQHFGDGTRLSIL.

This chain connects TRBV18 to TRBJ1-4; perhaps TRBD1 as D (6 bases). The CDR3 is 15 amino acids. Germline values: CDR1 KGHSH, CDR2 LQKENI. Trimming stripped 0 bases from V and 8 bases from J, with 13 bases between. The CDR3 DNA reads as TGTGCCAGCTCACCACCGTGGGGGGCTCGGGAAAAACTGTTTTTT. Translating gives CASSPPWGAREKLFF. The whole variable domain, remainder taken from reference TRBV18 and TRBJ1-4, is NAGVMQNPRHLVRRRGQEARLRCSPMKGHSHVYWYRQLPEEGLKFMVYLQKENIIDESGMPKERFSAEFPKEGPSILRIQQVVRGDSAAYFCASSPPWGAREKLFFGSGTQLSVL.

The rearrangement links TRBV7-9 to TRBJ1-1, with D possibly being TRBD1 (6 bases). The V gene's germline CDR1 is SEHNR and CDR2 FQNEAQ (reference sequence). V lost 5 bases, J lost 1 base, and 14 bases lay in between. The CDR3 is 15 amino acids. The CDR3 DNA follows: TGTGCCAGCAGCCCGAGGGGGGGAAGGAACACTGAAGCTTTCTTT. Its translation is CASSPRGGRNTEAFF.

Comments on this clone: At one end, the junction sequence differs from germline, possibly due to a read error. Other DNA variants within this sample encode the same CDR3. The DNA for the CDR3 is TGCGCCAGCAGTTATCGGATGGCCAGGGGCAACTATGGCTACACCTTC. Amino acids: CASSYRMARGNYGYTF. The chain links TRBV6-2 or TRBV6-3 to TRBJ1-2; maybe TRBD1 (6 bases). The germline V gene has CDR1 MNHEY and CDR2 SVGEGT. This CDR3 has 16 residues.